These 14 T cell receptor beta chains originate from one sample sequenced in a study of beta chain features in type 1 diabetes. Antigen specificity for these receptors is unknown. Investigators reverse transcribed all isolated RNA, so they sequenced expressed TCRB transcripts. The data were produced by immunoSEQ multiplex PCR, yet TCRdb's version contains in-frame clones alone and is incomplete. The sample lists 150,000 to 180,000 clones, under 13% seen once, with less than 0.5% in the top ten. Study conclusions and caveats: All four CD4+ subsets from Type 1 diabetes patients carried moderately but significantly shorter TCRB CDR3s.

The material sequenced was central memory CD4+ T cells from blood. Source of these receptors: a man aged 25-45 years with type 1 diabetes.

This clone was counted a few times. The V call is TRBV5-6, the J call TRBJ1-2; 9 bases are a match to TRBD1. The CDR3 extends over 13 amino acids. CDR1 is SGHDT, CDR2 YYEEEE, per germline. Trimming cost V 2 bases and J 7 bases; bases outside gene matches: 3. The CDR3 nucleotides read TGTGCCAGCAGCTTACTACAGGGGGCTGGCTACACCTTC. Protein sequence: CASSLLQGAGYTF.

This clone appeared a few times. The chain combines TRBV6-5 with TRBJ2-6, with a weak D call TRBD1 (5 bases). CDR1 is MNHEY and CDR2 is SVGAGI in the germline V gene. The V end lost 5 bases, the J end lost 1 base, and 6 bases lay between the germline ends. The CDR3 loop spans 14 amino acids. CDR3 protein: CASSQGSGANVLTF. The CDR3 DNA follows: TGTGCCAGCAGTCAGGGTTCTGGGGCCAACGTCCTGACTTTC.

The V and J genes are TRBV4-1 and TRBJ2-3; possibly TRBD2 for D (5 bases). V lost 4 bases and J 5 bases, leaving 16 bases between the germline ends. From germline, CDR1 is MGHRA and CDR2 YSYEKL. The length of the CDR3 is 15 residues. In DNA, the CDR3 is TGCGCCAGCAGCCTTGGACTGTTCGATCGAGATACGCAGTATTTT. Translating it yields CASSLGLFDRDTQYF.

This chain connects TRBV4-1 to TRBJ2-7; 8 positions agree with TRBD1. Germline CDR1 and CDR2: MGHRA and YSYEKL. Germline trimming cut 0 bases from V and 4 bases from J; bases unmatched to any gene: 2. CDR3 size: 14 residues. The CDR3 is CASSQDRGLYEQYF. Here the CDR3 DNA reads TGCGCCAGCAGCCAAGACAGGGGGCTTTACGAGCAGTACTTC.

This chain links TRBV29-1 with TRBJ2-7; D is ambiguous. This CDR3 is 12 amino acids long. In germline, CDR1 is SQVTM, CDR2 ANQGSEA. The germline V and J ends were trimmed by 4 bases and 1 base, with 8 bases remaining between them. The CDR3 reads CSVGLTSYEQYF. The CDR3 DNA is TGCAGCGTTGGGCTGACTTCCTACGAGCAGTACTTC.

V usage is TRBV2 and J usage is TRBJ2-5, with TRBD1 identical over 8 bases. There are 13 residues in the CDR3. J lost 4 bases, V lost 7 bases, and 5 bases had no gene match. CDR1 and CDR2 (germline): SNHLY, FYNNEI. CDR3 in amino acids: CASTAQGGETQYF. The CDR3 DNA sequence: TGTGCCAGCACCGCACAGGGGGGAGAGACCCAGTACTTC.

CDR3 bases: TGTGCCAGCAGCTTAGCGTTCAGTGTACAGGGGAAGTACATTCAGTACTTC. It encodes CASSLAFSVQGKYIQYF. This chain joins TRBV7-2 and TRBJ2-4, with TRBD1 identical over 7 bases. V was pared by 0 bases and J by 8 bases, with 13 bases of the junction left unmatched. CDR1 is SGHTA, CDR2 FQGNSA, per germline. The CDR3 spans 17 residues.

V is TRBV5-1 and J is TRBJ2-7, with 8 bases lining up with TRBD1. Germline trimming cut 4 bases from V and 6 bases from J; bases unmatched to any gene: 12. This CDR3 has 15 amino acids. Germline loops: CDR1 SGHRS, CDR2 YFSETQ. CDR3 DNA sequence: TGCGCCAGCAGCCCCGGACAGGGCGGAACGAGCGAGCAGTACTTC. Its protein is CASSPGQGGTSEQYF.

The sample holds a few counts of this clone. The V call is TRBV5-1, the J call TRBJ2-1; TRBD2 might be the D (5 bases). V lost 4 bases to trimming and J lost 8 bases, with 16 bases between them. Germline V lookup: CDR1 SGHRS, CDR2 YFSETQ. CDR3 length: 14 amino acids. CDR3 loop: CASSPRSSVDEQFF. As DNA, the CDR3 is TGCGCCAGCAGCCCCCGGAGTAGCGTGGATGAGCAGTTCTTC.

The chain combines TRBV5-6 with TRBJ1-5; no firm D call. The V end lost 1 base, the J end lost 5 bases, and 7 bases lay between the germline ends. The germline V gene has CDR1 SGHDT and CDR2 YYEEEE. This CDR3 contains 13 residues. In DNA form, the CDR3 reads TGTGCCAGCAGCTTGCCGGGTGATCAGCCCCAGCATTTT. Residues: CASSLPGDQPQHF.

This clone was counted a few times. The chain employs TRBV2 and TRBJ2-1, with a possible D match to TRBD1 (5 bases). The CDR3 is 14 amino acids. The V end lost 7 bases, the J end lost 2 bases, and 12 bases lay between the germline ends. The V gene's germline CDR1 is SNHLY and CDR2 FYNNEI. CDR3 sequence: CASKDTAAYNEQFF. The CDR3 DNA follows: TGTGCCAGCAAGGACACGGCTGCCTACAATGAGCAGTTCTTC.

The chain uses TRBV7-2 and TRBJ2-5; 8 bases align to TRBD2. J was trimmed by 4 bases and V by 10 bases; bases with no gene match: 8. Germline loops: CDR1 SGHTA, CDR2 FQGNSA. CDR3 length: 13 amino acids. CDR3 bases: TGTGCCATCCTGGCGGGAGGTGGAGAGACCCAGTACTTC. It specifies CAILAGGGETQYF.

Remarks on this clone: The same CDR3 also results from other DNA sequences found in this sample. V usage is TRBV9 and J usage is TRBJ2-1, with 11 bases matching TRBD2. The CDR3 runs to 16 residues. V was clipped by 1 base and J by 0 bases; unmatched bases: 0. Germline CDR1 SGDLS, CDR2 YYNGEE. The CDR3 here is CASSVTSGSSYNEQFF. In DNA, the CDR3 is TGTGCCAGCAGCGTAACTAGCGGGAGCTCCTACAATGAGCAGTTCTTC.

This clone has a handful of counts. The same CDR3 arises from other DNA sequences in this sample as well. The CDR3 is CASSVVSGSSYNEQFF. CDR3 nucleotides: TGTGCCAGCAGCGTAGTGTCAGGTAGCTCCTACAATGAGCAGTTCTTC. This chain uses TRBV9 with TRBJ2-1, with D unclear. This CDR3 is built from 16 residues. From germline, CDR1 is SGDLS and CDR2 YYNGEE. Trimming stripped 0 bases from V and 0 bases from J, with 10 bases between.